The entry that follows covers one TCR beta chain sequence. Donors each provided about 9.5 milliliters of peripheral blood. This sample is part of a study of blood T cells in healthy people across ages. A J-beta primer mix and a sample-barcoded 5' primer were used in a second PCR of about 6 to 12 cycles. TCRdb analysed the 5' RACE reads with MiXCR anew, one entry per CDR3 protein. The sample gives 1.5 million to 2 million distinct CDR3 sequences, approximately 28% of which show up once; 7.7% is in the top ten. The material sequenced was blood. The sequence derives from a woman in her twenties or thirties in good health.

CDR3 in DNA: TGTGCCAGCAGTACCAACGGAAGGAGCCAGCCCCAGCATTTT. It is translated as CASSTNGRSQPQHF. The chain has TRBV2 and TRBJ1-5; D is unclear. The germline gives CDR1 SNHLY, CDR2 FYNNEI. The CDR3 loop spans 14 amino acids. The V gene lost 5 bases and the J gene lost 7 bases, with 15 bases spanning the gap.